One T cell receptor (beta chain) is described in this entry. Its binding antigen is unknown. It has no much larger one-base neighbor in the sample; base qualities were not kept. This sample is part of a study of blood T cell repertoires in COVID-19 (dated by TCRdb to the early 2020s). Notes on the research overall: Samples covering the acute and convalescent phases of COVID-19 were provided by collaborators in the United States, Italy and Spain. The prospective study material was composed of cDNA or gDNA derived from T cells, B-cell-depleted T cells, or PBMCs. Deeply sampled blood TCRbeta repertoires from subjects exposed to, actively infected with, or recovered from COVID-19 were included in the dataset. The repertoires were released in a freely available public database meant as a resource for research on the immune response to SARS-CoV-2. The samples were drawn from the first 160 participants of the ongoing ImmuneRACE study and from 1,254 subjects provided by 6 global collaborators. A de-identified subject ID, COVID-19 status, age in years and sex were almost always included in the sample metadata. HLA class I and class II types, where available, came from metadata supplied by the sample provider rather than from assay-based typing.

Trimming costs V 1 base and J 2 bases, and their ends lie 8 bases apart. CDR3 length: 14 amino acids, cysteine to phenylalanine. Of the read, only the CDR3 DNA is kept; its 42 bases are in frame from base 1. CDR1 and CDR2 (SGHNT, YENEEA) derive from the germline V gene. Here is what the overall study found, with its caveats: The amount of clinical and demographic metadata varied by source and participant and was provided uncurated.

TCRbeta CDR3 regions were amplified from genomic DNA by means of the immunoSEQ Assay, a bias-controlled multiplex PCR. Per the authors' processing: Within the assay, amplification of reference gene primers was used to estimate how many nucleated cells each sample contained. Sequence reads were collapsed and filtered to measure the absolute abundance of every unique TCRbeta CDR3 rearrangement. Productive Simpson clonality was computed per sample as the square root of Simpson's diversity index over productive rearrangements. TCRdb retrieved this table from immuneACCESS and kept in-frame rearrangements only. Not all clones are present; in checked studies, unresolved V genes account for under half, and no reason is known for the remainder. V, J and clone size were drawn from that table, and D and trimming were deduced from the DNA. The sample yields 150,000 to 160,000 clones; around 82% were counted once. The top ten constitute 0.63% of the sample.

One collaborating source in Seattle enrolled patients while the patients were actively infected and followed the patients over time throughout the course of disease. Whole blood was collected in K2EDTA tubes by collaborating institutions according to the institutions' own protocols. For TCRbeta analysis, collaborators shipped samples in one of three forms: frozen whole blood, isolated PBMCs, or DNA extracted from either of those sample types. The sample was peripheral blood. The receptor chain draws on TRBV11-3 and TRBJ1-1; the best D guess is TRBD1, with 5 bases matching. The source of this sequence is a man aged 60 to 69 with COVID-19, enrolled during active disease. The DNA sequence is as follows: TGTGCCAGCAGCTTAGGGGGGGATAACACTGAAGCTTTCTTT. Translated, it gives CASSLGGDNTEAFF.